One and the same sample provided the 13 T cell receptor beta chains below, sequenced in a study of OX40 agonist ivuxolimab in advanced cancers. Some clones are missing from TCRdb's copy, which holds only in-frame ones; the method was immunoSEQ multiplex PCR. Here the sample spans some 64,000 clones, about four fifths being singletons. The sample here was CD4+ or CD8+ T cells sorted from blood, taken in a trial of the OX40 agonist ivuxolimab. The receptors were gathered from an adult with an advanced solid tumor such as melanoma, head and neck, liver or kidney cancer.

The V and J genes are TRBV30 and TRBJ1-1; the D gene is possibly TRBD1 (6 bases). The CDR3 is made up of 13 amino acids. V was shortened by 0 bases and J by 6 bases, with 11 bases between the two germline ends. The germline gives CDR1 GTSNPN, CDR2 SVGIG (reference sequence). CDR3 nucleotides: TGTGCCTGGAGTGTACGGCGGGGGCCTGAAGCTTTCTTT. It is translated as CAWSVRRGPEAFF.

The CDR3 DNA reads as TGTGCCTGGAGTGTAGGCGGGCAGGGGTCCTACGAGCAGTACTTC. It specifies CAWSVGGQGSYEQYF. The V call is TRBV30, the J call TRBJ2-7, with a tentative D call TRBD1 (6 bases). CDR3 length: 15 residues. V lost 0 bases to trimming and J lost 1 base, with 13 bases between them. Germline loops: CDR1 GTSNPN, CDR2 SVGIG (reference sequence). The full variable domain, with the rest looked up from reference TRBV30 and TRBJ2-7, is SQTIHQWPATLVQPVGSPLSLECTVEGTSNPNLYWYRQAAGRGLQLLFYSVGIGQISSEVPQNLSASRPQDRQFILSSKKLLLSDSGFYLCAWSVGGQGSYEQYFGPGTRLTVT.

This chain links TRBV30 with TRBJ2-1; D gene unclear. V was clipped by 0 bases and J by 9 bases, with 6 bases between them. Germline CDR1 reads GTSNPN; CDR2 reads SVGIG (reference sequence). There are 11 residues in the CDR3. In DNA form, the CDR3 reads TGTGCCTGGAGTGTACGCAGTGAGCAGTTCTTC. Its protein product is CAWSVRSEQFF.

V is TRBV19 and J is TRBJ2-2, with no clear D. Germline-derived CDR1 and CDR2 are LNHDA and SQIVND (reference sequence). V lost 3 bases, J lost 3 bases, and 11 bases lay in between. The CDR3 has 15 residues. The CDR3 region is CASSMEDQDTGELFF. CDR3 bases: TGTGCCAGTAGTATGGAAGACCAAGACACCGGGGAGCTGTTTTTT.

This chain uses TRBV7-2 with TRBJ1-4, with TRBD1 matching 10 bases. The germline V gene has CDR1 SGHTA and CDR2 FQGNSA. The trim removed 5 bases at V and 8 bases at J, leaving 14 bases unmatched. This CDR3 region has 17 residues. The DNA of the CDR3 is TGTGCCAGCAGCCGCGATATTGGACAGGGGGGTCGAGAAAAACTGTTTTTT. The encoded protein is CASSRDIGQGGREKLFF.

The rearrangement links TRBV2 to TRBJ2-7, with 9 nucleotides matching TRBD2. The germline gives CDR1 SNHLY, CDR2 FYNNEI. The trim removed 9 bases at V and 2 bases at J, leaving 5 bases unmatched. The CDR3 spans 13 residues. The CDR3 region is CASSSGMPYEQYF. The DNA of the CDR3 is TGTGCCAGTTCTAGCGGGATGCCCTACGAGCAGTACTTC.

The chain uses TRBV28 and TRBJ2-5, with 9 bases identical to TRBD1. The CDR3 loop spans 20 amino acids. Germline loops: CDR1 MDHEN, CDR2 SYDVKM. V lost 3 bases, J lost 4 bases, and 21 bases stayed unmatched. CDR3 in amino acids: CASSFLPTGTGLRDGETQYF. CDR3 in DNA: TGTGCCAGCAGTTTCCTCCCAACCGGGACAGGGTTACGGGATGGAGAGACCCAGTACTTC. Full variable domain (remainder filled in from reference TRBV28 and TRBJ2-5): DVKVTQSSRYLVKRTGEKVFLECVQDMDHENMFWYRQDPGLGLRLIYFSYDVKMKEKGDIPEGYSVSREKKERFSLILESASTNQTSMYLCASSFLPTGTGLRDGETQYFGPGTRLLVL.

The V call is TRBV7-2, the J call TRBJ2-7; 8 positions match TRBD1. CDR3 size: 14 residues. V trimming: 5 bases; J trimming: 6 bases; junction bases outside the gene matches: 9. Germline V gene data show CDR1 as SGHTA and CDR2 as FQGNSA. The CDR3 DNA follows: TGTGCCAGCAGCCCCAGGACAGGGAGGATCGAGCAGTACTTC. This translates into CASSPRTGRIEQYF. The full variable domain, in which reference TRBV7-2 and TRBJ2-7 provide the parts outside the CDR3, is GAGVSQSPSNKVTEKGKDVELRCDPISGHTALYWYRQSLGQGLEFLIYFQGNSAPDKSGLPSDRFSAERTGGSVSTLTIQRTQQEDSAVYLCASSPRTGRIEQYFGPGTRLTVT.

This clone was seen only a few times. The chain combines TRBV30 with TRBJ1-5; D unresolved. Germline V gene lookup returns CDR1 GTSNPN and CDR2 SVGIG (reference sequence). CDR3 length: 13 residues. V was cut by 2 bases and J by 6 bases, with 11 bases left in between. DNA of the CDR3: TGTGCCTGGAGTAAAGGGCGGGGTCAGCCCCAGCATTTT. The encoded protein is CAWSKGRGQPQHF.

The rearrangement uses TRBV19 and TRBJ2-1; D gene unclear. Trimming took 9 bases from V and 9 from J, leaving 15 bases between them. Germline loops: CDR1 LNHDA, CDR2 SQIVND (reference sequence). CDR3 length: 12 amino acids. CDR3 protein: CASNMRIGEQFF. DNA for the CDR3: TGTGCCAGCAATATGAGGATTGGTGAGCAGTTCTTC.

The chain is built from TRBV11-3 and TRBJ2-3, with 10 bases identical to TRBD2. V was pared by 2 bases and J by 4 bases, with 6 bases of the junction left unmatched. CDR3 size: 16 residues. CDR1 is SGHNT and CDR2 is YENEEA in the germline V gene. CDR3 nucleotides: TGTGCCAGCAGCTTATCGGCTAGCGGGGGCCCAGATACGCAGTATTTT. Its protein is CASSLSASGGPDTQYF.

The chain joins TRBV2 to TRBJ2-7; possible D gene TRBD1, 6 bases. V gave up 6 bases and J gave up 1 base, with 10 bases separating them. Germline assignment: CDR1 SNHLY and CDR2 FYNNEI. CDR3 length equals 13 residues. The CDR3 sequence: CASRGTGSYEQYF. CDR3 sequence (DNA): TGTGCCAGCAGGGGCACAGGGTCCTACGAGCAGTACTTC.

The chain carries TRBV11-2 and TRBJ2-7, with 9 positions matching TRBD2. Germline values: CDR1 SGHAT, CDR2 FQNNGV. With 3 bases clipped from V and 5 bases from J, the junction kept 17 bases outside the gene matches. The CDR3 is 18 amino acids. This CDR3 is CASSFFTQGVLAGNEQYF. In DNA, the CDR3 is TGTGCCAGCAGCTTTTTTACTCAGGGGGTGCTAGCGGGAAACGAGCAGTACTTC.